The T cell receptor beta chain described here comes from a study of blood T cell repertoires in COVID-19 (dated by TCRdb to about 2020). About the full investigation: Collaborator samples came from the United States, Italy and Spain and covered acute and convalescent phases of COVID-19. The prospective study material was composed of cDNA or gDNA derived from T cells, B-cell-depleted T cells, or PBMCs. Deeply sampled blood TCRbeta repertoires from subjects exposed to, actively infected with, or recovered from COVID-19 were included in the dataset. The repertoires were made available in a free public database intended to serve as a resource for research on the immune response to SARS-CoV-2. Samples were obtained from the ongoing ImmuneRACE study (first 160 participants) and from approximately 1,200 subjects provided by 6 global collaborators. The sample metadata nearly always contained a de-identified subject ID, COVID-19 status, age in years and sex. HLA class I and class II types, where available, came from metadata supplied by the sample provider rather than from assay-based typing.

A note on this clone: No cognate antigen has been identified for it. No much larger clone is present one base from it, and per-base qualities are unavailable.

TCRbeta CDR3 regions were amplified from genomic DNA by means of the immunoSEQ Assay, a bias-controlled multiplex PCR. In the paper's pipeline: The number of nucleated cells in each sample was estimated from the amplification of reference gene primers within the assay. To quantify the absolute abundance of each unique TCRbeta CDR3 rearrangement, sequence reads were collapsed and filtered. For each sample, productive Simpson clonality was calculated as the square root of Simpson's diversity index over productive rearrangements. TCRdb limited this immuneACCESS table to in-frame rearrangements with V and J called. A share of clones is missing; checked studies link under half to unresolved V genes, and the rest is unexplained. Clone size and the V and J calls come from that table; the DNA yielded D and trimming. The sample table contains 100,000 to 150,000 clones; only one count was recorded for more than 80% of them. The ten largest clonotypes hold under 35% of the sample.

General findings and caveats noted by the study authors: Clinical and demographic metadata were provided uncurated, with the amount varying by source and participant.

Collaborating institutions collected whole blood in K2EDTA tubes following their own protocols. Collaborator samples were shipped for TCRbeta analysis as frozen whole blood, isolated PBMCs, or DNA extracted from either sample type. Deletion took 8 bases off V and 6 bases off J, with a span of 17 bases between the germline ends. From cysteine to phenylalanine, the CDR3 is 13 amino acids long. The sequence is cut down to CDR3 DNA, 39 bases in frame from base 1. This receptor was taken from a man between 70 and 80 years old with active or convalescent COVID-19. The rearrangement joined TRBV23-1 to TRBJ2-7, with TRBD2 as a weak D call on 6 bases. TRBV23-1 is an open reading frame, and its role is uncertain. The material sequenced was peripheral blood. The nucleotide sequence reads TGCGCCAGCTCGACCCAGGGAGGTTTCGAGCAGTACTTC. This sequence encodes CASSTQGGFEQYF.